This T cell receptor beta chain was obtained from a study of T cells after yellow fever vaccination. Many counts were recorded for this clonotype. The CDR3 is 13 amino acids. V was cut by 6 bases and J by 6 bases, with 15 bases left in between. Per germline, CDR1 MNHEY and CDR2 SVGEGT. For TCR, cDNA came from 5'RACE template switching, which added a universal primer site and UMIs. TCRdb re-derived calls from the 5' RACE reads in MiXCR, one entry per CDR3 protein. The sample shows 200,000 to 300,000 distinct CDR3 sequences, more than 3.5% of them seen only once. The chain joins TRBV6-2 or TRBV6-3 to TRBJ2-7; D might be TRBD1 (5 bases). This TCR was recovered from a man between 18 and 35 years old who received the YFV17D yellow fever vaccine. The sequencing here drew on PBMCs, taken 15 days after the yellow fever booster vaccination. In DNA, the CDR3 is TGTGCCAGCAGCCCAGGGAACTCGGGCGAGCAGTACTTC. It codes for CASSPGNSGEQYF.